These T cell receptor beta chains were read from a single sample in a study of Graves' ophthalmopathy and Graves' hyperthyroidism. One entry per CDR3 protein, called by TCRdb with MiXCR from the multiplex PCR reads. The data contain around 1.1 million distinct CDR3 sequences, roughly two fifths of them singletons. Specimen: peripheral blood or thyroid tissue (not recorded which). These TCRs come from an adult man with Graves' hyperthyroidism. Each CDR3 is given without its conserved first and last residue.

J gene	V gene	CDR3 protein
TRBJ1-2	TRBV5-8	ASSSKEGIYGYT
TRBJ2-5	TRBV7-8	ASTDETSEGETQY
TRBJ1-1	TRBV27	ASSPNGAWTEAF
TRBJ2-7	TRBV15	ATNRRSDGSYEQY
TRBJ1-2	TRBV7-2	ASSPVEGNYGYT
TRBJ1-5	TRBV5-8	ASTYGVQPQH
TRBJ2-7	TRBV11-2	ASSRSGTVSEQY
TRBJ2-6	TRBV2	ASERTGGASGANVLT
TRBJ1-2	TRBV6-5	ASRPSFQPGYT
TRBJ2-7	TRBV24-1	ATVTVVRYEQY
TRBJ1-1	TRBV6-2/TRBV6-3	ASRDWESDTEAF
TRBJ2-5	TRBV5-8	ASSQVSGLGRETQY
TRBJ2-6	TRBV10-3	AISGPGPNTEA
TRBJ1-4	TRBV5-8	ASSLKGQLNEKLF
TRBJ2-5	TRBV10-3	AISPNPSGLAGEWETQY
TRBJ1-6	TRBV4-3	ASSQDQGNGSPLH
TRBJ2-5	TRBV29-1	SSALGGYSETQY
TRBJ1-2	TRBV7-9	ASRGKQGYGYGYT
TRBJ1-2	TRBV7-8	ASSLRSVRRVFGYT
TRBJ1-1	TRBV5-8	ASSLEMLTEAF
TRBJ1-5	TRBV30	AWGDVVNQPQH
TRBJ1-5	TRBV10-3	AISQGLGPSRNQPQH
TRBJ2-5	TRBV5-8	ASSILAGGGETQY
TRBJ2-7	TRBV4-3	ASSQGSTGAYEQY
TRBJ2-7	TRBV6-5	ASSVRATGIYEQY